This is a list of T cell receptor beta chains from one sample in a study of cytomegalovirus exposure and HLA in healthy donors. The protocol was immunoSEQ multiplex PCR, while the TCRdb copy is restricted to in-frame clones and leaves out a portion. This table has under 200,000 clones, roughly 79% appearing once. What was sequenced was PBMCs. The receptors shown here come from a woman in her fifties or sixties in good health and CMV-seropositive. The CDR3 runs from the conserved cysteine through the conserved F or W.

cdr3_length	j_call	v_call	cdr3_aa
15	TRBJ2-2	TRBV4-1	CASSHLAGAAGELFF
15	TRBJ1-2	TRBV4-3	CASSPRQGSNYGYTF
15	TRBJ1-2	TRBV25-1	CASSESGRGLSACTF
18	TRBJ1-5	TRBV12-5	CASGLVLVPATGVQPQHF
17	TRBJ2-2	TRBV9	CASSAGTSGRVPGELFF
16	TRBJ2-5	TRBV5-5	CASSRAWGSPQETQYF
12	TRBJ2-1	TRBV28	CASRGDSNEQFF
14	TRBJ2-5	TRBV10-3	CAISGGGGTETQYF
14	TRBJ2-5	TRBV7-2	CASSPGQVLETQYF
13	TRBJ1-1	TRBV2	CASSFQVYTEAFF
16	TRBJ1-4	TRBV9	CASSVGTGDTREKLFF
16	TRBJ2-5	TRBV13	CASSLGLGLGQETQYF
15	TRBJ2-1	TRBV7-9	CASSALAGAYNEQFF
15	TRBJ2-2	TRBV5-1	CASSLLPRDTGELFF
13	TRBJ2-1	TRBV7-9	CASSLGLANEQFF
18	TRBJ1-5	TRBV2	CASSDAGTPPRSNQPQHF
13	TRBJ1-1	TRBV25-1	CASGANLGTEAFF
14	TRBJ2-6	TRBV11-2	CASSPGSGANVLTF
16	TRBJ1-2	TRBV5-1	CASSLISGGGRYGYTF